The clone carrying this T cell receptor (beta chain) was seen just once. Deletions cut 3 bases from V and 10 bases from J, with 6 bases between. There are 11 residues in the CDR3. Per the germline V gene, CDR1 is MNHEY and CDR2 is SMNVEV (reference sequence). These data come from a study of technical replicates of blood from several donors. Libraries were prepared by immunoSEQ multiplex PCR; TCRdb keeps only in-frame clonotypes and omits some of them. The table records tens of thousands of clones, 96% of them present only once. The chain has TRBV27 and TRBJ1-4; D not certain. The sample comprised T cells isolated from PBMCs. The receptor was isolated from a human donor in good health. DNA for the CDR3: TGTGCCAGCAGTTTTGGCGGAAAACTGTTTTTT. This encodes CASSFGGKLFF.